This is a list of T cell receptor beta chains from one sample in a study of blood T cell repertoires in COVID-19. Assay: immunoSEQ multiplex PCR; the TCRdb copy retains only in-frame clones and omits some. The sample lists about 250,000 clones, 75% to 90% occurring once. The sequencing sample was made of peripheral blood. Receptors were obtained from a man younger than 45 with acute or convalescent COVID-19. The CDR3 runs from the conserved cysteine through the conserved F or W. The D gene is left open where the match is weak. Not every row has a clone size; where given, it reads once, few, many or a size class.

V	J	length	size	D	CDR3	DNA
TRBV29-1	TRBJ2-3	13	.	.	CSVVGGRAGTQYF	TGCAGCGTTGTAGGGGGGAGGGCCGGTACGCAGTATTTT
TRBV3-1/TRBV3-2	TRBJ2-7	17	.	TRBD2	CASSGGLAGGRAYEQYF	TGTGCCAGCAGCGGGGGACTAGCGGGAGGGCGCGCCTACGAGCAGTACTTC
TRBV19	TRBJ1-2	14	.	.	CASSPSAGGRGYTF	TGTGCCAGTAGTCCCTCTGCGGGGGGTAGAGGCTACACCTTC
TRBV6-5	TRBJ1-1	15	.	TRBD1	CASSYAGTGFTEAFF	TGTGCCAGCAGTTACGCCGGGACAGGGTTTACTGAAGCTTTCTTT
TRBV18	TRBJ2-7	14	.	TRBD2	CASSPSGGSYEQYF	TGTGCCAGCTCACCCTCGGGGGGCTCCTACGAGCAGTACTTC
TRBV18	TRBJ1-6	14	.	.	CASSPSGVRSPLHF	TGTGCCAGCTCACCATCAGGGGTTCGATCACCCCTCCACTTT
TRBV7-3	TRBJ2-3	13	.	.	CASSLSRSDTQYF	TGTGCCAGCAGCTTAAGCCGGTCGGATACGCAGTATTTT
TRBV10-1	TRBJ2-1	15	.	.	CASSERGVPYNEQFF	TGCGCCAGCAGTGAACGGGGAGTCCCCTACAATGAGCAGTTCTTC
TRBV30	TRBJ1-3	14	.	.	CAWEQGYTGNTIYF	TGTGCCTGGGAACAGGGTTACACTGGAAACACCATATATTTT
TRBV7-3	TRBJ2-5	16	.	.	CASSLSPLAGKETQYF	TGTGCCAGCAGCTTAAGCCCCTTGGCAGGGAAAGAGACCCAGTACTTC
TRBV5-1	TRBJ2-5	14	.	TRBD1	CASSPGTGQETQYF	TGCGCCAGCAGCCCTGGGACAGGGCAAGAGACCCAGTACTTC
TRBV6-1	TRBJ1-5	16	.	TRBD1	CASSDPLTGSSQPQHF	TGTGCCAGCAGTGACCCCCTGACAGGGTCAAGCCAGCCCCAGCATTTT
TRBV30	TRBJ2-3	13	.	TRBD2	CAWSTGGTDTQYF	TGTGCCTGGAGTACCGGGGGGACAGATACGCAGTATTTT
TRBV4-1	TRBJ2-7	18	.	TRBD2	CASARGGLAGIDAYEQYF	TGCGCCAGCGCCAGAGGGGGACTAGCGGGAATCGATGCCTACGAGCAGTACTTC
TRBV6-2/TRBV6-3	TRBJ2-7	14	.	.	CASSANLRGYEQYF	TGTGCCAGCAGTGCGAACCTTAGGGGGTACGAGCAGTACTTC
TRBV2	TRBJ1-1	13	.	TRBD1	CASSGQDYTEAFF	TGTGCCAGCAGCGGACAGGACTACACTGAAGCTTTCTTT
TRBV7-3	TRBJ2-2	13	.	.	CASSLQGTGELFF	TGTGCCAGCAGCTTACAGGGCACCGGGGAGCTGTTTTTT
TRBV27	TRBJ2-2	17	.	.	CASSRRPFLLNTGELFF	TGTGCCAGCAGTCGGAGGCCTTTTCTCTTGAACACCGGGGAGCTGTTTTTT
TRBV2	TRBJ2-1	15	.	TRBD2	CASSDRLAAYNEQFF	TGTGCCAGCAGTGACCGACTAGCGGCCTACAATGAGCAGTTCTTC
TRBV4-1	TRBJ1-5	18	few	.	CASSQRRVGTYSNQPQHF	TGCGCCAGCAGCCAACGCCGTGTGGGGACTTATAGCAATCAGCCCCAGCATTTT
TRBV27	TRBJ2-3	12	.	.	CASSGSTDTQYF	TGTGCCAGCAGTGGCTCCACAGATACGCAGTATTTT
TRBV5-5	TRBJ1-2	15	.	TRBD1	CASSFTGGASVGYTF	TGTGCCAGCAGCTTTACAGGGGGCGCGTCTGTCGGCTACACCTTC
TRBV28	TRBJ1-2	13	.	TRBD1	CASRIGQGDGYTF	TGTGCCAGCCGAATAGGACAGGGCGATGGCTACACCTTC
TRBV11-2	TRBJ2-7	16	.	TRBD1	CASSPRPGQGTYEQYF	TGTGCCAGCAGCCCACGCCCGGGACAGGGGACCTACGAGCAGTACTTC
TRBV30	TRBJ1-3	13	once	.	CACSPSSGNTIYF	TGTGCCTGTTCCCCTAGCTCTGGAAACACCATATATTTT
TRBV6-1	TRBJ2-3	12	.	.	CASSDQTDTQYF	TGTGCCAGCAGTGACCAAACAGATACGCAGTATTTT
TRBV7-9	TRBJ1-6	14	.	TRBD1	CASSRDRGNSPLHF	TGTGCCAGCAGCAGGGACAGGGGTAATTCACCCCTCCACTTT
TRBV19	TRBJ1-1	14	.	TRBD1	CASNPQGANTEAFF	TGTGCCAGTAATCCGCAGGGGGCTAACACTGAAGCTTTCTTT
TRBV3-1/TRBV3-2	TRBJ2-1	16	.	.	CASSPQGGGSYNEQFF	TGTGCCAGCAGCCCACAGGGGGGGGGCTCCTACAATGAGCAGTTCTTC
TRBV20-1	TRBJ2-7	13	.	TRBD1	CSASQGAQGEQYF	TGCAGTGCGAGTCAGGGGGCTCAGGGCGAGCAGTACTTC
TRBV29-1	TRBJ2-3	14	few	.	CSVDEGVPTDTQYF	TGCAGCGTTGATGAGGGGGTTCCGACAGATACGCAGTATTTT
TRBV28	TRBJ2-7	14	once	TRBD1	CASSLDRVSHEQYF	TGTGCCAGCAGCCTAGACAGGGTTTCCCACGAGCAGTACTTC
TRBV29-1	TRBJ2-3	11	.	.	CSVAPADTQYF	TGCAGCGTGGCACCAGCAGATACGCAGTATTTT
TRBV12-5	TRBJ2-5	16	.	.	CASGLVLTTSQETQYF	TGTGCTAGTGGTTTGGTCCTCACCACATCCCAAGAGACCCAGTACTTC
TRBV28	TRBJ2-7	19	.	TRBD2	CASNTHFPGLAPGGYEQYF	TGTGCCAGCAATACTCACTTCCCCGGGCTAGCCCCGGGGGGCTACGAGCAGTACTTC
TRBV19	TRBJ2-5	12	.	TRBD2	CATRREGETQYF	TGTGCCACAAGGCGGGAGGGGGAGACCCAGTACTTC
TRBV6-5	TRBJ2-7	12	.	.	CASRLQGGEQYF	TGTGCCAGCAGGCTACAGGGCGGCGAGCAGTACTTC
TRBV4-2	TRBJ2-5	15	.	TRBD1	CASSQPGQGRETQYF	TGTGCCAGCAGCCAACCAGGACAGGGGAGAGAGACCCAGTACTTC
TRBV30	TRBJ2-6	15	.	.	CAWIARHSGANVLTF	TGTGCCTGGATTGCCAGACACTCTGGGGCCAACGTCCTGACTTTC
TRBV9	TRBJ2-3	14	.	TRBD2	CASSRAGETDTQYF	TGTGCCAGCAGCAGGGCGGGGGAGACAGATACGCAGTATTTT
TRBV25-1	TRBJ1-2	16	.	TRBD1	CASSVARGPFDYGYTF	TGTGCCAGCAGTGTAGCCAGGGGGCCTTTCGACTATGGCTACACCTTC
TRBV11-2	TRBJ1-3	14	.	.	CASSPYGIGNTIYF	TGTGCCAGCAGCCCGTACGGTATAGGAAACACCATATATTTT
TRBV15	TRBJ2-1	17	few	.	CATSRDLAERAYNEQFF	TGTGCCACCAGCAGAGATTTGGCGGAGAGGGCCTACAATGAGCAGTTCTTC
TRBV7-3	TRBJ1-2	13	.	.	CASSLTSVLGYTF	TGTGCCAGCAGCTTAACGTCCGTTTTGGGCTACACCTTC
TRBV7-9	TRBJ1-4	17	.	.	CASSFSLDSRFNEKLFF	TGTGCCAGCAGCTTCTCCCTGGACAGCCGCTTTAATGAAAAACTGTTTTTT
TRBV19	TRBJ1-3	16	.	TRBD1	CASSIEGAISGNTIYF	TGTGCCAGTAGTATTGAGGGGGCTATTTCTGGAAACACCATATATTTT